The entry below gives a single TCR beta chain sequence along with its context. Its cognate antigen is unknown. The sample contains more than one DNA sequence encoding this CDR3. It was CD45RO-negative cells, positively selected for CCR7, that made up naive CD8 cells, with terminally differentiated effector memory CD45RA+ cells excluded. The donor cohort consisted entirely of Caucasian adults residing in Nashville, Tennessee. Trimming took off 3 bases at V and 5 bases at J, with 6 bases between the two ends. CDR1 and CDR2 from the germline V gene are MDHEN and SYDVKM. This CDR3 spans 12 amino acids. Clones were sequenced by immunoSEQ multiplex PCR, and TCRdb holds only the in-frame ones, with some missing. The table lists 1.5 million to 2.5 million clones, 85% to 95% of them singletons. This sample stems from a study of shared clonotypes between healthy human individuals. Study-wide results and caveats: Larger estimated richness was generally recorded for naive subsets relative to memory subsets. Investigators expected sequencing depth to affect clonotype sharing among donors.

The specimen was naive CD8+ T cells sorted from blood. The chain employs TRBV28 and TRBJ2-3; D call uncertain. This TCR was sampled from a man aged 18 to 35 in good health. The chain's CDR3 is CASSFGGDTQYF. As DNA, the CDR3 is TGTGCCAGCAGTTTCGGCGGAGATACGCAGTATTTT.